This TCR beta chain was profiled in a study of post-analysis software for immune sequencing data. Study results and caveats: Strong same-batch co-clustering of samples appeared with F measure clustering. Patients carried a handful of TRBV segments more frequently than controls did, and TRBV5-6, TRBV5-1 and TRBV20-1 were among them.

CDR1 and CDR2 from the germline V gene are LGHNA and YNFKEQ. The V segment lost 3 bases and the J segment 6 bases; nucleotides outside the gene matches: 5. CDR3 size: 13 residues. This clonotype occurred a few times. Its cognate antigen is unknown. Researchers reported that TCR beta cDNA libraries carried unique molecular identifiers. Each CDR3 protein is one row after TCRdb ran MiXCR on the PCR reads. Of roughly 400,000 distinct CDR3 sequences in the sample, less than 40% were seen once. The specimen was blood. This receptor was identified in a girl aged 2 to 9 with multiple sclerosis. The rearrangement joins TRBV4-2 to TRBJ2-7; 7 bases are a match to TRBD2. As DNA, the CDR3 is TGTGCCAGCAGCCATACCACTAGCGTCGAGCAGTACTTC. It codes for CASSHTTSVEQYF.